What follows describes a single T cell receptor (beta chain). The data were obtained in a study of blood T cell repertoires in COVID-19. Turning to the study itself: The study drew acute and convalescent COVID-19 samples from the United States, Italy and Spain. The analysed material was cDNA or gDNA that came from T cells, B-cell-depleted T cells, or PBMCs.

Under the authors' procedure: Using reference gene primer amplification, nucleated cell counts were estimated. Sequencing was performed with immunoSEQ multiplex PCR; in TCRdb, only in-frame clones are kept and a portion is missing. The DNA gave D and trimming, while V, J and clone size come from that table. The sample has about 15,000 clones, around 90% seen once. The CDR3 is 13 residues long. After removal of 6 bases from V and 4 bases from J, the junction contained 4 bases not matched to a gene. Sample: peripheral blood. V is TRBV12-3 or TRBV12-4 and J is TRBJ1-2; 8 bases are shared with TRBD1. The receptor was isolated from a woman aged 70-85 years in a cohort sampled during active or convalescent COVID-19. CDR3 protein: CASRDRVTYGYTF. The CDR3, as DNA: TGTGCCAGCAGGGACAGGGTGACCTATGGCTACACCTTC.